Here is one T cell receptor beta chain with its context. Original methodology: Nucleated cell counts were estimated from reference gene primer amplification. Method: immunoSEQ multiplex PCR; TCRdb's copy keeps in-frame clones and lacks some. V and J calls and clone size are given by that table; D and trimming were obtained from the DNA. The sample records about 190,000 clones, about 81% being singletons. Participant age was 18 to 89 years, and participants resided in 24 US areas. Clinical histories supplied by participants themselves formed the basis of cohort assignment. What the recovered Cohort 3 donors had was two negative PCRs, clearance, or symptom resolution. From germline, CDR1 is MNHEY and CDR2 SMNVEV (reference sequence). The V gene lost 6 bases and the J gene lost 4 bases, with 18 bases spanning the gap. The CDR3 has 15 amino acids. This specimen comes from a study of blood T cell repertoires in COVID-19.

The J gene is TRBJ1-2, the V gene TRBV27; D might be TRBD1 (5 bases). This clonotype originated in a woman between 25 and 40 years old who had recovered from COVID-19. Sequencing used PBMCs or T cells enriched from blood (not recorded which). CDR3 bases: TGTGCCAGCAGACGGGTTAATGGCGGGGCCTATGGCTACACCTTC. Translated, it gives CASRRVNGGAYGYTF.